This is a list of T cell receptor beta chains from one sample in a study of T cells in Graves' hyperthyroidism and ophthalmopathy. TCRdb ran MiXCR on the multiplex PCR reads and lists one entry per CDR3 protein. The data hold a few hundred thousand distinct CDR3 sequences, with approximately 13% observed a single time. The sequencing input was blood. The receptors derive from a woman aged 30 to 39 with Graves' hyperthyroidism that later progressed to Graves' ophthalmopathy. Each CDR3 is given with its conserved first and last residue. The size of a clone is reported for some rows only, either as once, few or many, or as a class for expanded clones.

j_gene,v_gene,abundance,CDR3aa
TRBJ2-7,TRBV11-2,few,CATSSGHEQYF
TRBJ2-1,TRBV7-9,NA,CASSGALAGVVEQFF
TRBJ2-7,TRBV6-6,many,CASSYSRTSGRAYEQYF
TRBJ1-2,TRBV20-1,many,CSAISPGQGAGYGYTF
TRBJ2-1,TRBV3-1,NA,CASSQRGIEQFF
TRBJ1-2,TRBV30,many,CAWSNGAYYGYTF
TRBJ2-2,TRBV10-3,many,CAISGDRQNTGELFF
TRBJ1-1,TRBV12-3/TRBV12-4,many,CASSFRTGGNTEAFF
TRBJ2-7,TRBV30,many,CAWSVGSSYEQYF
TRBJ1-3,TRBV14,few,CASSSRQVPTGNTIYF
TRBJ2-1,TRBV2,many,CASSDGLTYNEQFF
TRBJ1-3,TRBV29-1,many,CSVEDQRAGNTIYF
TRBJ2-1,TRBV20-1,NA,CSAVGDYFGMGGSGNEQFF
TRBJ2-2,TRBV3-1,many,CASSPRTSGSGTGELFF
TRBJ2-3,TRBV27,NA,CASSPDYSTDTRYF
TRBJ2-2,TRBV5-1,few,CASSRGGSGTGELFF
TRBJ1-2,TRBV20-1,many,CSALATGGLSYGYTF
TRBJ1-5,TRBV2,many,CASTRDSGSNQPQHF
TRBJ1-1,TRBV5-1,NA,CASSIQGLEAFF
TRBJ1-4,TRBV7-8,many,CASSFQGVGEKLFF
TRBJ1-2,TRBV6-1,many,CASSEGDGTIYGYTF
TRBJ2-7,TRBV6-1,NA,CASRSPWAEGGDEQYF
TRBJ2-3,TRBV20-1,many,CSAPSGRPSDTQYF
TRBJ2-7,TRBV6-1,few,CASSSGPEKQYF
TRBJ2-3,TRBV9,few,CASSALAGETTDTQCF
TRBJ2-3,TRBV9,NA,CASSGDADTQYF
TRBJ1-2,TRBV6-1,many,CASDLTGNVGVYTF
TRBJ2-1,TRBV5-4,many,CASSFGDLAGNEQFF
TRBJ1-4,TRBV27,many,CATRILSTAPGREKLFF
TRBJ1-2,TRBV20-1,NA,CSARDTISNYGYTF
TRBJ2-2,TRBV12-3/TRBV12-4,many,CASSSSMTGELFF
TRBJ2-6,TRBV6-1,few,CASRIGKVPNSGANVLTF
TRBJ2-5,TRBV9,few,CASSASGLAGLNQETQYF
TRBJ2-1,TRBV11-3,many,CASSSLAGEGNEQFF
TRBJ2-1,TRBV2,many,CASSEAGTAVGGEFF
TRBJ2-1,TRBV20-1,many,CSVDGGHSYNEQFF
TRBJ1-1,TRBV4-2,many,CASSQEGSSRYTEAFF
TRBJ2-3,TRBV20-1,many,CSARDLSGRTDTQYF
TRBJ1-1,TRBV12-3/TRBV12-4,many,CASRDRVWTEAFF
TRBJ2-1,TRBV7-8,many,CASSLGSGGTYNEQFF
TRBJ1-1,TRBV28,NA,CASSPVAGAGKTEAFF
TRBJ2-5,TRBV24-1,many,CATSDRPGQGTETQYF
TRBJ1-1,TRBV7-8,few,CASSLRGTDEAFF
TRBJ1-2,TRBV27,many,CASSLGGQGTIYGYTF
TRBJ2-7,TRBV20-1,many,CSARGSAGALVYEQYF
TRBJ1-4,TRBV7-9,many,CASTGSTGEKLFF
TRBJ1-1,TRBV12-3/TRBV12-4,many,CASSLFGTENTEAFF
TRBJ2-5,TRBV2,many,CASSEGQMETQYF
TRBJ1-5,TRBV2,many,CASRGLGQGWGQPQHF
TRBJ2-1,TRBV7-9,NA,CASSPGTRSPPYNEQFF
TRBJ2-2,TRBV27,many,CASSLLGGGAGTGELFF
TRBJ2-1,TRBV7-8,many,CASSKTSGGGYNEQFF
TRBJ2-2,TRBV28,many,CASSLQGGQTGELFF
TRBJ2-1,TRBV6-1,few,CASSPLKLAYNEQFF
TRBJ1-1,TRBV7-3,many,CASSLNHPSLNTEAFF
TRBJ2-3,TRBV9,many,CASSVPPSGGTDTQYF
TRBJ1-3,TRBV30,few,CAGGTGISGNTIYF
TRBJ2-2,TRBV4-3,NA,CASSQDTWRTPAGELFF
TRBJ2-5,TRBV11-2,many,CASSSFPGLAGGRETQYF